Presented here are 20 T cell receptor beta chains from one specimen sequenced in a study of OX40 agonist ivuxolimab in advanced cancers. TCRdb keeps only in-frame clones here, not all; method: immunoSEQ multiplex PCR. The data contain around 91,000 clones, 80% to 90% of them singletons. Sequences were derived from CD4+ or CD8+ T cells sorted from blood, sampled in a trial of the OX40 agonist ivuxolimab. All receptors derive from an adult with an advanced solid tumor such as melanoma, head and neck, liver or kidney cancer.

The chain uses TRBV7-2 and TRBJ1-2; 9 nucleotides match TRBD1. This CDR3 spans 16 amino acids. From germline, CDR1 is SGHTA and CDR2 FQGNSA. V dropped 0 bases and J dropped 4; count of bases not matched to a gene: 6. The CDR3 loop is CASSLARDRVGYGYTF. The DNA for the CDR3 is TGTGCCAGCAGCTTAGCGAGGGACAGGGTCGGCTATGGCTACACCTTC.

The chain uses TRBV5-1 and TRBJ1-4; 9 nucleotides line up with TRBD1. Germline V lookup: CDR1 SGHRS, CDR2 YFSETQ. CDR3 length equals 15 residues. V was clipped by 4 bases and J by 7 bases; unmatched bases: 8. The CDR3 here is CASSPLQGASEKLFF. The CDR3, as DNA: TGCGCCAGCAGCCCTCTACAGGGGGCAAGTGAAAAACTGTTTTTT.

This chain uses TRBV30 with TRBJ2-5; the D gene is possibly TRBD1 (6 bases). The CDR3 covers 14 residues. Trimming cost V 3 bases and J 5 bases, with 16 bases left between them. Germline V gives CDR1 GTSNPN, CDR2 SVGIG (reference sequence). CDR3 residues: CAWSEPGTLETQYF. CDR3 nucleotide sequence: TGTGCCTGGAGCGAACCCGGGACACTCGAGACCCAGTACTTC.

The chain is built from TRBV7-2 and TRBJ2-7; D not resolved. Between the trimmed V and J ends, which lost 2 bases and 2 bases, there was a span of 10 bases. The CDR3 is 14 residues long. CDR1 is SGHTA, CDR2 FQGNSA, per germline. CDR3 loop: CASSLLGGAYEQYF. The CDR3 DNA follows: TGTGCCAGCAGCTTATTGGGTGGGGCCTACGAGCAGTACTTC. The full variable domain, completed using reference TRBV7-2 and TRBJ2-7, is GAGVSQSPSNKVTEKGKDVELRCDPISGHTALYWYRQSLGQGLEFLIYFQGNSAPDKSGLPSDRFSAERTGGSVSTLTIQRTQQEDSAVYLCASSLLGGAYEQYFGPGTRLTVT.

The V and J genes are TRBV28 and TRBJ2-1; D is unclear. The CDR3 spans 13 residues. Looked up from germline, CDR1 is MDHEN and CDR2 is SYDVKM. V shed 4 bases and J shed 4 bases, with 8 bases lying between them. The DNA for the CDR3 is TGTGCCAGCAGTTACCGGGTGTACAATGAGCAGTTCTTC. Protein: CASSYRVYNEQFF.

The V and J genes are TRBV4-1 and TRBJ2-5; D not certain. The CDR3 consists of 13 residues. V shed 4 bases and J shed 4 bases, with 10 bases lying between them. CDR1 and CDR2 (germline): MGHRA, YSYEKL. The CDR3 nucleotides read TGCGCCAGCAGCCTCGCTATGCCAGAGACCCAGTACTTC. Residues: CASSLAMPETQYF.

This chain connects TRBV10-1 to TRBJ2-5; D is perhaps TRBD1 (5 bases). This CDR3 comprises 15 residues. With 0 bases removed from V and 3 bases from J, the gap between germline ends came to 11 bases. The germline gives CDR1 WNHNN, CDR2 SYGVQD (reference sequence). CDR3 loop: CASSESRWGEETQYF. In DNA form, the CDR3 reads TGCGCCAGCAGTGAGTCGCGGTGGGGCGAAGAGACCCAGTACTTC.

The chain couples TRBV5-1 to TRBJ2-7; 7 nucleotides line up with TRBD1. V lost 4 bases and J lost 0; bases outside the gene matches: 7. This CDR3 has 15 amino acids. Per the germline V gene, CDR1 is SGHRS and CDR2 is YFSETQ. The CDR3 sequence is CASSRSGTDSYEQYV. The CDR3 nucleotides are TGCGCCAGCAGCCGCTCCGGGACAGACTCCTACGAGCAGTACGTC.

The chain carries TRBV19 and TRBJ2-7, with 7 bases that match TRBD1. This CDR3 contains 14 residues. Germline V gene sequence: CDR1 LNHDA, CDR2 SQIVND (reference sequence). V shed 4 bases and J 4 bases; nucleotides not matched to a gene: 7. CDR3 sequence reads: CASSKTDRRYEQYF. The CDR3 DNA reads as TGTGCCAGTAGTAAGACGGACAGGAGGTACGAGCAGTACTTC.

This chain uses TRBV19 with TRBJ1-4; D is undetermined. Between the trimmed V and J ends, which lost 1 base and 5 bases, there was a span of 14 bases. CDR1 and CDR2 from the germline V gene are LNHDA and SQIVND (reference sequence). The CDR3 runs 16 residues. CDR3: CASSIVAAESNEKLFF. CDR3 DNA: TGTGCCAGTAGTATAGTCGCAGCAGAGTCGAATGAAAAACTGTTTTTT. The whole variable domain, filled in from reference TRBV19 and TRBJ1-4, reads DGGITQSPKYLFRKEGQNVTLSCEQNLNHDAMYWYRQDPGQGLRLIYYSQIVNDFQKGDIAEGYSVSREKKESFPLTVTSAQKNPTAFYLCASSIVAAESNEKLFFGSGTQLSVL.

The chain recombines TRBV9 with TRBJ2-1; TRBD2 matches at 7 bases. Germline lookup yields CDR1 SGDLS and CDR2 YYNGEE. The CDR3 loop spans 16 amino acids. V shed 4 bases, J shed 5 bases, and the junction held 12 bases outside the gene matches. DNA for the CDR3: TGTGCCAGCAGCCCGGGCGCGGGAGTGAACCACAATGAGCAGTTCTTC. Translating it yields CASSPGAGVNHNEQFF.

To note about this clone: Germline and junction disagree at one end, which may indicate a read error. The V gene is TRBV7-2, the J gene TRBJ2-7; TRBD1 aligns across 7 bases. This CDR3 region has 13 residues. Germline V gene lookup returns CDR1 SGHTA and CDR2 FQGNSA. The CDR3: CASSLGQEYAQYF. DNA of the CDR3: TGTGCCAGCAGCCTCGGACAGGAGTACGCGCAGTACTTC. The full variable domain, its missing parts supplied by reference TRBV7-2 and TRBJ2-7, is GAGVSQSPSNKVTEKGKDVELRCDPISGHTALYWYRQSLGQGLEFLIYFQGNSAPDKSGLPSDRFSAERTGGSVSTLTIQRTQQEDSAVYLCASSLGQEYAQYFGPGTRLTVT.

The chain uses TRBV7-3 and TRBJ1-2; TRBD1 is a possible D gene (5 bases). The V end was cut by 0 bases, the J end by 7 bases, with 12 bases between. The CDR3 has 14 residues. Germline values: CDR1 SGHTA, CDR2 FQGTGA. Here the CDR3 DNA reads TGTGCCAGCAGCTTAACTCAGGGAGAGAGTGGCTACACCTTC. It yields the protein CASSLTQGESGYTF.

This clone was recorded only once. The chain employs TRBV29-1 and TRBJ2-5, with 16 bases that match TRBD2. CDR1 and CDR2 from the germline V gene are SQVTM and ANQGSEA. Trimming cost V 7 bases and J 1 base; bases outside gene matches: 6. The CDR3 has 16 amino acids. The CDR3 spells CSAGLAGGLSQETQYF. DNA for the CDR3: TGCAGCGCGGGACTAGCGGGAGGGCTCTCCCAAGAGACCCAGTACTTC. The full variable domain, completed using reference TRBV29-1 and TRBJ2-5, is SAVISQKPSRDICQRGTSLTIQCQVDSQVTMMFWYRQQPGQSLTLIATANQGSEATYESGFVIDKFPISRPNLTFSTLTVSNMSPEDSSIYLCSAGLAGGLSQETQYFGPGTRLLVL.

This chain uses TRBV4-2 with TRBJ1-4; D is perhaps TRBD1 (6 bases). The CDR3 totals 16 residues. Germline V gene sequence: CDR1 LGHNA, CDR2 YNFKEQ. V was trimmed by 2 bases and J by 2 bases, leaving 12 bases between them. The chain's CDR3 is CASSQRGLGTNEKLFF. The CDR3 nucleotides are TGTGCCAGCAGCCAAAGGGGGTTAGGGACTAATGAAAAACTGTTTTTT.

This clone was observed a few times. The genes are TRBV5-6 and TRBJ1-1; D gene uncertain. Trimming took 1 base from V and 10 from J, leaving 11 bases between them. Germline values: CDR1 SGHDT, CDR2 YYEEEE. The CDR3 has 12 amino acids. The CDR3 DNA follows: TGTGCCAGCAGCTTGAGTAGGGCTAGAGCTTTCTTT. This sequence encodes CASSLSRARAFF.

This chain connects TRBV7-3 to TRBJ2-1; TRBD1 matches at 7 bases. V shed 5 bases and J 0 bases; nucleotides not matched to a gene: 13. There are 18 residues in the CDR3. Per the germline V gene, CDR1 is SGHTA and CDR2 is FQGTGA. The CDR3 reads CASSLGGSLGSSYNEQFF. In nucleotides, the CDR3 is TGTGCCAGCAGCCTAGGGGGCAGCCTAGGGAGCTCCTACAATGAGCAGTTCTTC.

The chain links TRBV9 to TRBJ2-3, with TRBD2 matching 11 bases. This CDR3 has 18 residues. CDR1 and CDR2 (germline): SGDLS, YYNGEE. V was clipped by 3 bases and J by 0 bases; unmatched bases: 9. CDR3 protein: CASSAGLAGEVSTDTQYF. In nucleotides, the CDR3 is TGTGCCAGCAGCGCCGGACTAGCGGGTGAAGTGAGCACAGATACGCAGTATTTT.

The chain carries TRBV7-2 and TRBJ2-7; no clear D gene. V lost 5 bases, J lost 2 bases, and 13 bases lay in between. The CDR3 runs to 14 residues. The V gene's germline CDR1 is SGHTA and CDR2 FQGNSA. The CDR3 region is CASSPAGRPYEQYF. The CDR3 nucleotides read TGTGCCAGCAGCCCTGCCGGGCGACCCTACGAGCAGTACTTC.

The chain joins TRBV18 to TRBJ2-7; 9 nucleotides align to TRBD1. This CDR3 has 14 residues. Germline-derived CDR1 and CDR2 are KGHSH and LQKENI. V trimming: 3 bases; J trimming: 2 bases; junction bases outside the gene matches: 2. CDR3 bases: TGTGCCAGCTCACCTTGGACAGGGGCCTACGAGCAGTACGTC. It codes for CASSPWTGAYEQYV.